This T cell receptor beta chain was documented in a study of blood T cell repertoires in COVID-19 (dated by TCRdb to 2018 to 2021). About the full investigation: Samples from collaborators originated in the United States, Italy and Spain and spanned both the acute and convalescent phases of COVID-19. Deeply sampled blood TCRbeta repertoires from subjects exposed to, actively infected with, or recovered from COVID-19 were included in the dataset. The material from the prospective study consisted of cDNA or gDNA derived from T cells, B-cell-depleted T cells, or PBMCs. HLA class I and class II types, where available, came from metadata supplied by the sample provider rather than from assay-based typing. The sample metadata nearly always contained a de-identified subject ID, COVID-19 status, age in years and sex. The samples were drawn from two sources: the first 160 participants of the ongoing ImmuneRACE study, and 1,254 subjects contributed by 6 global collaborators. A freely available public database, intended as a resource for researchers studying the immune response to SARS-CoV-2, is where the repertoires were released. What the research found in general, with its limitations: The amount of clinical and demographic metadata varied by source and participant and was provided uncurated.

From the cysteine up to the phenylalanine, the CDR3 has a length of 16 residues. The only DNA kept is the CDR3, 48 bases in frame from the first base. Trimming takes 0 bases from V and 5 bases from J, and the germline ends sit 18 bases apart. From a lookup of the germline V gene (reference sequence), CDR1 and CDR2 are SGHKS and YYEKEE. TCRbeta CDR3 regions were amplified from genomic DNA by means of the immunoSEQ Assay, a bias-controlled multiplex PCR. The paper's processing steps were these. Nucleated cell counts per sample were estimated from amplification of reference gene primers within the assay. Sequence reads were collapsed and filtered to measure the absolute abundance of every unique TCRbeta CDR3 rearrangement. Productive Simpson clonality was computed per sample as the square root of Simpson's diversity index over productive rearrangements. What TCRdb holds here is the immuneACCESS table cut down to in-frame rearrangements. Part of the clones is not present; checked against another copy, under half of the missing clones reflect an unresolved V gene, and the others are unexplained. V and J calls and clone size are as listed in that table; D and trimming were resolved from the DNA. Present in this sample are 150,000 to 200,000 clones, around 83% of which were seen just once. The ten most abundant clones make up less than 2% of the sample.

Details on this clone: Its target antigen remains unknown. No much larger clonotype is one base removed from it; base qualities were not supplied.

The collaborating institutions used their own protocols to collect whole blood in K2EDTA tubes. For TCRbeta analysis, collaborators shipped samples as frozen whole blood, isolated PBMCs, or DNA extracted from either of those sample types. Recombination joined TRBV5-5 with TRBJ2-7; a tentative D match to TRBD2 spans 7 bases. This receptor was identified in a human donor in a cohort sampled during active COVID-19. The source material was peripheral blood. The CDR3 has the sequence CASSLVPGGAWDEQYF. The DNA sequence follows: TGTGCCAGCAGCTTGGTTCCTGGGGGGGCGTGGGACGAGCAGTACTTC.